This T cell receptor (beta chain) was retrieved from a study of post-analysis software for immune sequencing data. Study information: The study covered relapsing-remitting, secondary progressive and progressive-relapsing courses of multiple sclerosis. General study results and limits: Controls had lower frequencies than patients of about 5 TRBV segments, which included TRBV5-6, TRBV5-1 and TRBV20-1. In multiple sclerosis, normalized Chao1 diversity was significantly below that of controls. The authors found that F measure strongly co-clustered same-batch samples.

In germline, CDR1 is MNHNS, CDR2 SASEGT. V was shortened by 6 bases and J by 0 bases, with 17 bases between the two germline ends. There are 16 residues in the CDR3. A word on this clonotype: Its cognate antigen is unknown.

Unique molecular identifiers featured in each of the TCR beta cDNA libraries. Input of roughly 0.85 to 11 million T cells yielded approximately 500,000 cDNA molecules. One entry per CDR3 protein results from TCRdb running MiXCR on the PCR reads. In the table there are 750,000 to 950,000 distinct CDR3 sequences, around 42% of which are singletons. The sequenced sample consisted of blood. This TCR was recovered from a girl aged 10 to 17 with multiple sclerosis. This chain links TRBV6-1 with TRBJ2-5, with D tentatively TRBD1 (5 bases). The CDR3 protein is CASSLPGHSYQETQYF. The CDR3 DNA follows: TGTGCCAGCAGCCTCCCCGGACACTCGTACCAAGAGACCCAGTACTTC.